This TCR beta chain derives from a study of blood T cell repertoires in COVID-19. Some clones are missing from TCRdb's copy, which holds only in-frame ones; the method was immunoSEQ multiplex PCR. Of 100,000 to 150,000 clones listed, approximately 80% are singletons. This TCR came from a woman in her 50s with acute or convalescent COVID-19. The sequencing sample was made of peripheral blood.

Written as DNA, the CDR3 is TGTGCCAGCAGACTGATTGTCACAGATACGCAGTATTTT. Translated: CASRLIVTDTQYF. V gene TRBV7-9 combines with J gene TRBJ2-3; D unclear. V was trimmed by 6 bases and J by 2 bases, leaving 9 bases between them. Looked up from germline, CDR1 is SEHNR and CDR2 is FQNEAQ (reference sequence). The CDR3 runs 13 residues.